This T cell receptor (beta chain) was found in a study of T cell repertoires in cytomegalovirus infection. The wider study: Public TCR beta signatures provided an indication of both CMV infection and a matching HLA type.

To note about this clonotype: Its antigen is not identified.

V shed 7 bases and J 5 bases; nucleotides not matched to a gene: 4. The V gene's germline CDR1 is MNHEY and CDR2 SVGEGT. This CDR3 is built from 13 residues. Each CDR3 protein is one row after TCRdb ran MiXCR on the reads. Among 300,000 to 400,000 distinct CDR3 sequences listed, under 35% were seen once. Source: cultured PBMCs, taken from culture after CMV antigen stimulation. This clonotype originated in a human donor in good health (CMV status not recorded). Some clones in this sample may be carry-over from other donors' samples. This chain connects TRBV6-2 or TRBV6-3 to TRBJ2-4, with TRBD2 matching 8 bases. CDR3 sequence: CASTPGGENIQYF. CDR3 nucleotide sequence: TGTGCCAGCACCCCGGGGGGGGAAAACATTCAGTACTTC.